This paragraph covers one T cell receptor beta chain sequence. These data come from a study of control samples from healthy donors and cancer patients. TCRdb keeps only in-frame clones here, not all; method: immunoSEQ multiplex PCR. Among about 160,000 clones listed, about 95% were seen once. The CDR3 is 16 residues long. The germline CDR1 and CDR2 sequences are MNHEY and SVGAGI. The ends lost 0 bases at V and 3 bases at J; junction bases unmatched: 2. The chain combines TRBV6-5 with TRBJ2-6, with 7 bases aligning to TRBD1. Source material: PBMCs. The source of this sequence is a man in his fifties or sixties with colorectal cancer. CDR3 coding DNA: TGTGCCAGCAGTTACTCGGGACAGAGTGGGGCCAACGTCCTGACTTTC. As protein: CASSYSGQSGANVLTF.